The rows below give T cell receptor beta chains drawn from one sample of a study of blood T cell repertoires in COVID-19. Sequenced by immunoSEQ multiplex PCR; TCRdb stores in-frame clones only, minus some. The repertoire includes some 210,000 clones, roughly four fifths of them detected once, and around 12% sits in the top ten. Sequencing was done on a sample of peripheral blood. Receptors originate from a woman between 40 and 50 years old with acute or convalescent COVID-19. Both conserved end residues are part of each CDR3. A D gene is named only where the DNA matches it firmly. Clone sizes are given selectively: once, few, many, or a class where the clone is expanded.

j_gene: TRBJ2-1
d_gene: NA
v_gene: TRBV19
abundance: NA
CDR3aa: CASSSLRLDNEQFF
CDR3nt: TGTGCCAGTAGTTCACTCCGACTAGACAATGAGCAGTTCTTC

j_gene: TRBJ2-1
d_gene: TRBD2
v_gene: TRBV4-1
abundance: few
CDR3aa: CASSPPSIIAGSPTEQFF
CDR3nt: TGCGCCAGCAGCCCACCGTCGATTATAGCGGGGAGCCCTACCGAGCAGTTCTTC

j_gene: TRBJ2-7
d_gene: NA
v_gene: TRBV6-2/TRBV6-3
abundance: NA
CDR3aa: CASSYLESPGEQYF
CDR3nt: TGTGCCAGCAGTTACCTGGAGTCACCGGGGGAGCAGTACTTC

j_gene: TRBJ2-7
d_gene: TRBD1
v_gene: TRBV14
abundance: NA
CDR3aa: CASSAGQDVLYEQYF
CDR3nt: TGTGCCAGCAGCGCAGGACAGGACGTCCTCTACGAGCAGTACTTC

j_gene: TRBJ2-3
d_gene: TRBD2
v_gene: TRBV6-2/TRBV6-3
abundance: NA
CDR3aa: CASSSGGRTDTQYF
CDR3nt: TGTGCCAGCAGTAGCGGGGGGCGCACAGATACGCAGTATTTT

j_gene: TRBJ2-7
d_gene: TRBD2
v_gene: TRBV10-1
abundance: NA
CDR3aa: CASIGTGTSGRSEQYF
CDR3nt: TGCGCCAGCATCGGCACCGGGACTAGCGGGAGAAGCGAGCAGTACTTC

j_gene: TRBJ1-2
d_gene: NA
v_gene: TRBV15
abundance: once
CDR3aa: CATSREEFHYGYTF
CDR3nt: TGTGCCACCAGCAGAGAGGAGTTCCACTATGGCTACACCTTC

j_gene: TRBJ2-2
d_gene: NA
v_gene: TRBV29-1
abundance: NA
CDR3aa: CSVVQGTAGELFF
CDR3nt: TGCAGCGTGGTACAGGGTACCGCCGGGGAGCTGTTTTTT

j_gene: TRBJ2-2
d_gene: NA
v_gene: TRBV6-2/TRBV6-3
abundance: NA
CDR3aa: CASSYTIGLRDTGELFF
CDR3nt: TGTGCCAGCAGTTACACAATCGGACTCCGGGACACCGGGGAGCTGTTTTTT

j_gene: TRBJ2-2
d_gene: TRBD1
v_gene: TRBV7-9
abundance: once
CDR3aa: CASSLVGGTGIGELFF
CDR3nt: TGTGCCAGCAGCTTGGTAGGCGGGACAGGGATCGGGGAGCTGTTTTTT

j_gene: TRBJ1-4
d_gene: TRBD1
v_gene: TRBV19
abundance: NA
CDR3aa: CASQKDRVSNEKLFF
CDR3nt: TGTGCCAGTCAAAAGGACAGGGTATCAAATGAAAAACTGTTTTTT

j_gene: TRBJ1-3
d_gene: NA
v_gene: TRBV18
abundance: NA
CDR3aa: CASSPPSFSGNTIYF
CDR3nt: TGTGCCAGCTCACCACCATCTTTCTCTGGAAACACCATATATTTT

j_gene: TRBJ2-3
d_gene: NA
v_gene: TRBV25-1
abundance: NA
CDR3aa: CASSESRSTDTQYF
CDR3nt: TGTGCCAGCAGTGAATCTCGGTCTACAGATACGCAGTATTTT

j_gene: TRBJ1-6
d_gene: TRBD1
v_gene: TRBV30
abundance: NA
CDR3aa: CAWSGQGNSPLHF
CDR3nt: TGTGCCTGGAGTGGACAGGGGAATTCACCCCTCCACTTT

j_gene: TRBJ2-7
d_gene: NA
v_gene: TRBV29-1
abundance: few
CDR3aa: CSVRGSFSYEQYF
CDR3nt: TGCAGCGTTCGTGGCTCATTCTCCTACGAGCAGTACTTC